Detailed here is one T cell receptor beta chain. These data belong to a study of blood T cell repertoires in COVID-19. Study summary: Spain, Italy and the United States supplied samples that represented acute and convalescent COVID-19. From T cells, B-cell-depleted T cells, or PBMCs came the material, which was cDNA or gDNA.

The CDR3 is made up of 13 amino acids. Germline values: CDR1 MNHNS, CDR2 SASEGT. The V end lost 2 bases, the J end lost 8 bases, and 10 bases lay between the germline ends. Original processing methods: Nucleated cell counts were estimated from reference gene primer amplification. The assay was immunoSEQ multiplex PCR, and TCRdb's table has in-frame clones only and misses some. That table is the source of V, J and clone size, and D and trimming were worked out from the DNA. The repertoire holds 150,000 to 200,000 clones, with under 80% as singletons. The chain couples TRBV6-1 to TRBJ1-3; perhaps TRBD1 as D (6 bases). Sequenced: peripheral blood. The clonotype was recovered from an elderly woman with acute or convalescent COVID-19. In DNA, the CDR3 is TGTGCCAGCAGTGAAAACAGGGCGGACACCATATATTTT. This sequence encodes CASSENRADTIYF.